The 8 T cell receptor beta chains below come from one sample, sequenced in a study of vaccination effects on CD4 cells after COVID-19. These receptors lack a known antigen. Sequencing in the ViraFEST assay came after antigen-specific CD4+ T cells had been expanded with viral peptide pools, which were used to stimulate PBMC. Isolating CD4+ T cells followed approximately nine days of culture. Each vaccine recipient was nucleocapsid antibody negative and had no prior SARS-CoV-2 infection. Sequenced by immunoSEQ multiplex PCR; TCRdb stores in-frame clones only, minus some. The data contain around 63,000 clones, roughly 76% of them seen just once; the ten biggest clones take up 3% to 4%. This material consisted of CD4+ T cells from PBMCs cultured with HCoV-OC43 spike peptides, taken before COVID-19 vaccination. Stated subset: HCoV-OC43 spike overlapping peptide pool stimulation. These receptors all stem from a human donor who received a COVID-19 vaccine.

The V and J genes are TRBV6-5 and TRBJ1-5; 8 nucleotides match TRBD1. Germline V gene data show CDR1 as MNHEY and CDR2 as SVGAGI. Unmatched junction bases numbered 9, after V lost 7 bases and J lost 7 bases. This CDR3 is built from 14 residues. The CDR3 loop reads CASNQDRAGQPQHF. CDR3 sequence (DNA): TGTGCCAGCAACCAGGACAGGGCAGGACAGCCCCAGCATTTT.

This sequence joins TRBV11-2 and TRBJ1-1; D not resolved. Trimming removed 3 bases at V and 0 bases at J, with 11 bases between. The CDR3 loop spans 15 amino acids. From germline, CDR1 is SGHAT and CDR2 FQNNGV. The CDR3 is CASSLRNPLNTEAFF. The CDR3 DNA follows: TGTGCCAGCAGCTTGAGAAACCCTTTGAACACTGAAGCTTTCTTT.

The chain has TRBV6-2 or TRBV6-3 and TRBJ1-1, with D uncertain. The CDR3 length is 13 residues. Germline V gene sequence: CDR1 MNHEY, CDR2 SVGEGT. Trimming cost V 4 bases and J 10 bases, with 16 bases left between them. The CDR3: CASSWSSTRGAFF. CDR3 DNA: TGTGCCAGCAGTTGGAGCTCCACCAGAGGAGCTTTCTTT.

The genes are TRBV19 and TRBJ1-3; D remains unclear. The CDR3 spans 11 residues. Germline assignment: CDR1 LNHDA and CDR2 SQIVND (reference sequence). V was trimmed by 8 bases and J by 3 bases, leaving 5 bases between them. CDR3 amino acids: CASPRGNTIYF. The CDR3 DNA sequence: TGTGCCAGTCCACGTGGAAACACCATATATTTT. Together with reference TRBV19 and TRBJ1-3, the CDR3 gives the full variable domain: DGGITQSPKYLFRKEGQNVTLSCEQNLNHDAMYWYRQDPGQGLRLIYYSQIVNDFQKGDIAEGYSVSREKKESFPLTVTSAQKNPTAFYLCASPRGNTIYFGEGSWLTVV.

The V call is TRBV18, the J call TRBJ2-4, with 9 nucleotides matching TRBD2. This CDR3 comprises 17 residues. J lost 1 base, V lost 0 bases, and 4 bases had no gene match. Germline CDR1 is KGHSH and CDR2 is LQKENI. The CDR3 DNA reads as TGTGCCAGCTCACCACCGGGACTAGCAGATGCCAAAAACATTCAGTACTTC. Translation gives CASSPPGLADAKNIQYF.

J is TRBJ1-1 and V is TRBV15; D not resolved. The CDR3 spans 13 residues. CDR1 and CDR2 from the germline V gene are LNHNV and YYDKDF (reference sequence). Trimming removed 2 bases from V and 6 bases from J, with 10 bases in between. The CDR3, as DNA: TGTGCCACCAGCAGAATTCTTTCGGCTGAAGCTTTCTTT. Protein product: CATSRILSAEAFF.

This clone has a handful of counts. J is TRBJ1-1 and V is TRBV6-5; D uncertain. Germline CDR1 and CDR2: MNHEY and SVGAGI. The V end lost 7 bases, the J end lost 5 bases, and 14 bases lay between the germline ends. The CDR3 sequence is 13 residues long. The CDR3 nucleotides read TGTGCCAGCATTCGGGCCGGCTGGACTGAAGCTTTCTTT. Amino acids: CASIRAGWTEAFF.

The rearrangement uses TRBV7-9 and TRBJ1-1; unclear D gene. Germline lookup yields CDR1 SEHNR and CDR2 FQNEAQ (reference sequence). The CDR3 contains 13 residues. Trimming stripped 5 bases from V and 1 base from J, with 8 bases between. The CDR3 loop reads CASSPGPNTEAFF. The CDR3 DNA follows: TGTGCCAGCAGCCCCGGGCCGAACACTGAAGCTTTCTTT.